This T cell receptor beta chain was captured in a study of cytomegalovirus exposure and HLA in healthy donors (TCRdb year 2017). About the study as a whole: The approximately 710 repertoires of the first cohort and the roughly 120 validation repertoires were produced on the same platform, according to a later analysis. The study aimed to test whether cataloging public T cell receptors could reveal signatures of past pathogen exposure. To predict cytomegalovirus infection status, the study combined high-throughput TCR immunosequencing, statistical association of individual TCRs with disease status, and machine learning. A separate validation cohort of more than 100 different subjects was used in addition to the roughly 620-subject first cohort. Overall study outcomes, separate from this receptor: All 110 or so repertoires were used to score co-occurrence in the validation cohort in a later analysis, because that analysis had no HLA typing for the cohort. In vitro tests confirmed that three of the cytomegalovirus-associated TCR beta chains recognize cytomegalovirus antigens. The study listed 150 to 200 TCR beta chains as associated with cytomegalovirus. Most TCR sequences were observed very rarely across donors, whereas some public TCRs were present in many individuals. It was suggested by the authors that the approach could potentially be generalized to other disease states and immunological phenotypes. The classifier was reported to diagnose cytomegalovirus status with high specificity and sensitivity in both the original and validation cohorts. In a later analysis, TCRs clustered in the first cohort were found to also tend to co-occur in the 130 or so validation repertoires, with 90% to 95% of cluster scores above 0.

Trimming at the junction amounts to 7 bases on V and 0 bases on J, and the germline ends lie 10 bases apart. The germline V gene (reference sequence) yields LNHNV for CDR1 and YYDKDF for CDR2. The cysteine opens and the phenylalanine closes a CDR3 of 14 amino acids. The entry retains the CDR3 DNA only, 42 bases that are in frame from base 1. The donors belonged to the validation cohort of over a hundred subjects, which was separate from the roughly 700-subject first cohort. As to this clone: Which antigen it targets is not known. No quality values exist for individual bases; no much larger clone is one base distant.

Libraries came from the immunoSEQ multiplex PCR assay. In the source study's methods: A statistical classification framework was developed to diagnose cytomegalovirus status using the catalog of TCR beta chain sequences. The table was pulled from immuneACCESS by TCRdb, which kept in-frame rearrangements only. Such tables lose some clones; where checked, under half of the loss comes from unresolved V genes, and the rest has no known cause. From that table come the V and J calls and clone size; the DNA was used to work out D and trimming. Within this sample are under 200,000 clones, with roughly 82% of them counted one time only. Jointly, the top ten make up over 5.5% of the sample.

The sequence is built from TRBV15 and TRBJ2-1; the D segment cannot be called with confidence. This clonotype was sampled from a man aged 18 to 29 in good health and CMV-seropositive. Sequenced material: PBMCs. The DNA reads TGTGCCACCAATGGCGGCCCCTCCTACAATGAGCAGTTCTTC. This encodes CATNGGPSYNEQFF.